What follows are 10 T cell receptor beta chains derived from one specimen sequenced in a study of blood T cell repertoires in COVID-19. Assay used: immunoSEQ multiplex PCR; TCRdb lists only in-frame clones, some missing. The sample includes about 110,000 clones, over 80% of them seen just once. Sequenced material: peripheral blood. The receptors derive from a woman in her seventies with acute or convalescent COVID-19.

Only one count was recorded for this clone. The chain uses TRBV4-1 and TRBJ2-1; 8 nucleotides line up with TRBD2. There are 15 residues in the CDR3. Per germline, CDR1 MGHRA and CDR2 YSYEKL. The V segment lost 0 bases and the J segment 4 bases; nucleotides outside the gene matches: 2. CDR3 sequence (DNA): TGCGCCAGCAGCCAAGACGGGACTAGTTACAATGAGCAGTTCTTC. This gives the protein CASSQDGTSYNEQFF.

This chain connects TRBV6-5 to TRBJ2-1, with D tentatively TRBD2 (6 bases). Germline loops: CDR1 MNHEY, CDR2 SVGAGI. CDR3 size: 13 residues. V lost 6 bases, J lost 2 bases, and 8 bases lay in between. The CDR3 nucleotides are TGTGCCAGCAGCGGGAGAACCTACAATGAGCAGTTCTTC. Its protein product is CASSGRTYNEQFF.

This clone showed up just a few times. The chain carries TRBV9 and TRBJ1-1, with 7 bases matching TRBD1. CDR3 length: 14 amino acids. Germline lookup yields CDR1 SGDLS and CDR2 YYNGEE. Trimming removed 4 bases from V and 6 bases from J; junction bases left unmatched: 9. The DNA of the CDR3 is TGTGCCAGCAGCCCCCGACAGGGAAGTGCTGAAGCTTTCTTT. Translation gives CASSPRQGSAEAFF. Full variable domain (remainder filled in from reference TRBV9 and TRBJ1-1): DSGVTQTPKHLITATGQRVTLRCSPRSGDLSVYWYQQSLDQGLQFLIQYYNGEERAKGNILERFSAQQFPDLHSELNLSSLELGDSALYFCASSPRQGSAEAFFGQGTRLTVV.

The J gene is TRBJ1-3, the V gene TRBV19; D is ambiguous. The CDR3 is 12 residues long. V lost 8 bases, J lost 0 bases, and 5 bases lay in between. From germline, CDR1 is LNHDA and CDR2 SQIVND (reference sequence). CDR3 in DNA: TGTGCCAGTTCCTTCTCTGGAAACACCATATATTTT. It translates to CASSFSGNTIYF.

The chain uses TRBV4-2 and TRBJ2-2; TRBD1 aligns across 7 bases. Unmatched junction bases numbered 2, after V lost 0 bases and J lost 7 bases. This CDR3 has 14 amino acids. CDR1 is LGHNA, CDR2 YNFKEQ, per germline. CDR3 residues: CASSQEDRVGELFF. CDR3 nucleotides: TGTGCCAGCAGCCAAGAAGACAGGGTCGGGGAGCTGTTTTTT.

The V gene is TRBV27, the J gene TRBJ1-5; 9 bases are a match to TRBD1. This CDR3 has 14 residues. The junction had 5 bases not matched to a gene; V was cut back by 2 bases and J by 9 bases. CDR1 and CDR2 (germline): MNHEY, SMNVEV (reference sequence). The CDR3 is CASSLKGQGAPQHF. The CDR3 DNA reads as TGTGCCAGCAGTTTAAAGGGACAGGGCGCGCCCCAGCATTTT.

V and J are TRBV18 and TRBJ2-1; 8 bases fit TRBD2. This CDR3 spans 15 amino acids. Germline V CDR1 and CDR2: KGHSH, LQKENI. After removal of 2 bases from V and 7 bases from J, the junction contained 7 bases not matched to a gene. The CDR3 region is CASSPGVAGSNEQFF. As DNA, the CDR3 is TGTGCCAGCTCACCAGGGGTAGCGGGATCTAATGAGCAGTTCTTC.

The chain links TRBV3-1 (or the pseudogene TRBV3-2) to TRBJ2-6; tentative D call: TRBD2 (6 bases). Germline CDR1 and CDR2: LGHDT and YNNKEL (reference sequence). The ends were cut back, 5 bases at V and 4 bases at J, with 15 bases in the middle. This CDR3 comprises 16 residues. The CDR3 protein is CASSSRGGFGANVLTF. CDR3 in DNA: TGTGCCAGCAGCTCAAGAGGAGGGTTCGGGGCCAACGTCCTGACTTTC.

This clone was observed once. The V gene is TRBV7-3, the J gene TRBJ2-2; 7 bases agree with TRBD1. Trimming cost V 2 bases and J 6 bases; bases outside gene matches: 3. The CDR3 has 14 residues. CDR1 and CDR2 from the germline V gene are SGHTA and FQGTGA. CDR3: CASSLLQGAGELFF. As DNA, the CDR3 is TGTGCCAGCAGCTTACTGCAGGGGGCCGGGGAGCTGTTTTTT.

This chain links TRBV6-5 with TRBJ1-2, with TRBD1 as a possible D gene (5 bases). The CDR3 extends over 15 amino acids. The germline CDR1 and CDR2 sequences are MNHEY and SVGAGI. Trimming pared 5 bases from V and 2 bases from J, leaving 15 bases between. This CDR3 is CASSTPGQGNYGYTF. As DNA, the CDR3 is TGTGCCAGCAGTACCCCCGGGCAGGGCAACTATGGCTACACCTTC.